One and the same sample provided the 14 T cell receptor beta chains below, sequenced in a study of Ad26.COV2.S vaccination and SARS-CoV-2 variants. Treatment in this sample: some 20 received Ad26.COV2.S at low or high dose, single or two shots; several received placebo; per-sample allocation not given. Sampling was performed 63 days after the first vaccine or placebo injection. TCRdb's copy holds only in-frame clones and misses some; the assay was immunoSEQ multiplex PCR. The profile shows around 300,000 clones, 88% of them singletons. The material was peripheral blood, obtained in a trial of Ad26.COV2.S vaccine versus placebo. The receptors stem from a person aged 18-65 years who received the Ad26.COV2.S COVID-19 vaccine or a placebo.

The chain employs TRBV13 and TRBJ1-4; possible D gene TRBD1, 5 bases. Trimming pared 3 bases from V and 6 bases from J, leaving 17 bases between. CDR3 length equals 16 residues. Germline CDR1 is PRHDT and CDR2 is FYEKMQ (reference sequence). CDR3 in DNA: TGTGCCAGCAGCTTTCGACCCGCAGGGAGAGATGAAAAACTGTTTTTT. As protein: CASSFRPAGRDEKLFF.

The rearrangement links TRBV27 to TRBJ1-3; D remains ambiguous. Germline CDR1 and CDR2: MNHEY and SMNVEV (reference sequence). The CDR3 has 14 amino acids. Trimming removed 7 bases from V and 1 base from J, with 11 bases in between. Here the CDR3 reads CASILRASGNTIYF. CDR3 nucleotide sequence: TGTGCCAGCATTCTACGGGCGTCTGGAAACACCATATATTTT.

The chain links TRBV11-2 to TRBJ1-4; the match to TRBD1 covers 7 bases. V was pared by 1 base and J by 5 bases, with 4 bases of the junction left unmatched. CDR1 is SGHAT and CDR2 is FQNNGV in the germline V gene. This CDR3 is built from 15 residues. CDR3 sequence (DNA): TGTGCCAGCAGCTTAGTACAGGGGAACAATGAAAAACTGTTTTTT. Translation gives CASSLVQGNNEKLFF.

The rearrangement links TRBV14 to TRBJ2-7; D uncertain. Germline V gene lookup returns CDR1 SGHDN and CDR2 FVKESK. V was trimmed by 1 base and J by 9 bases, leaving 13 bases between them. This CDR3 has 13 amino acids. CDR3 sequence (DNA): TGTGCCAGCAGCCAAGCGAGTTCTACGCGGCAGTACTTC. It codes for CASSQASSTRQYF.

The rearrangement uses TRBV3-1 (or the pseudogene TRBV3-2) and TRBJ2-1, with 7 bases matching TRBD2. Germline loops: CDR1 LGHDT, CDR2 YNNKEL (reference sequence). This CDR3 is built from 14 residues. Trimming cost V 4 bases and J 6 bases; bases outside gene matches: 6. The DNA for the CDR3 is TGTGCCAGCAGCCTACTTTCTAGCGGCAATGAGCAGTTCTTC. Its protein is CASSLLSSGNEQFF.

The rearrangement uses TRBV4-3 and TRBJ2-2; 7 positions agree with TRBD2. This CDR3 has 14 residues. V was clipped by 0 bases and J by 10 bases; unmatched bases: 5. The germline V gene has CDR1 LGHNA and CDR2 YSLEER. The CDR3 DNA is TGCGCCAGCAGCCAAGATGCGGGGAGGGTGGAGCTGTTTTTT. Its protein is CASSQDAGRVELFF.

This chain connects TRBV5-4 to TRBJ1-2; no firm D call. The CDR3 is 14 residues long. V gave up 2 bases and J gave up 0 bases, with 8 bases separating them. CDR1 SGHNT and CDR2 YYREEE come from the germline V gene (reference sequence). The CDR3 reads CASSFLAANYGYTF. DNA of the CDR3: TGTGCCAGCAGCTTTCTTGCGGCTAACTATGGCTACACCTTC.

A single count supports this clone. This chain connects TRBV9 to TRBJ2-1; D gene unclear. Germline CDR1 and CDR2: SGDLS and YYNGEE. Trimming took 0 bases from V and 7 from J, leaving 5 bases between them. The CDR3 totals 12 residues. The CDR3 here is CASSVDRNEQFF. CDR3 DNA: TGTGCCAGCAGCGTAGATCGTAATGAGCAGTTCTTC.

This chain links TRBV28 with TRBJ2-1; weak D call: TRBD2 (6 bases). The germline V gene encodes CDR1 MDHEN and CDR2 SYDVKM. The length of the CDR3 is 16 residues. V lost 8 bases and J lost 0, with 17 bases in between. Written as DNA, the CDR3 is TGTGCCAGCCCCGGCCCGCTAGCGAGCTCCTACAATGAGCAGTTCTTC. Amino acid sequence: CASPGPLASSYNEQFF.

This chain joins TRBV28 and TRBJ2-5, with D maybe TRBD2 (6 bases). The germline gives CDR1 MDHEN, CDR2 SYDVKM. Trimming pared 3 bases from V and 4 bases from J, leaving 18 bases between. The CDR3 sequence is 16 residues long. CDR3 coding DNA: TGTGCCAGCAGTTTTTTATTTGCGGGGTTGGGAGAGACCCAGTACTTC. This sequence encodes CASSFLFAGLGETQYF.

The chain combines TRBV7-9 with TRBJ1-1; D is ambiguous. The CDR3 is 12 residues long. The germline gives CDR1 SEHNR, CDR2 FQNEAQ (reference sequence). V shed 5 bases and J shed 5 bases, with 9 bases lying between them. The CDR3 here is CASSHQWTEAFF. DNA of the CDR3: TGTGCCAGCAGCCATCAATGGACTGAAGCTTTCTTT.

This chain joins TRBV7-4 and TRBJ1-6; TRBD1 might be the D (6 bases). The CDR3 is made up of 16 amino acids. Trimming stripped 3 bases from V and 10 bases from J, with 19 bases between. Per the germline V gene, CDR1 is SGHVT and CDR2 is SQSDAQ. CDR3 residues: CASSFPGEKDASPLHF. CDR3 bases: TGTGCCAGCAGCTTCCCAGGGGAGAAGGACGCGTCACCCCTCCACTTT. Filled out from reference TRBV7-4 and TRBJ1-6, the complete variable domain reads GAGVSQSPRYKVAKRGRDVALRCDSISGHVTLYWYRQTLGQGSEVLTYSQSDAQRDKSGRPSGRFSAERPERSVSTLKIQRTEQGDSAVYLCASSFPGEKDASPLHFGNGTRLTVT.

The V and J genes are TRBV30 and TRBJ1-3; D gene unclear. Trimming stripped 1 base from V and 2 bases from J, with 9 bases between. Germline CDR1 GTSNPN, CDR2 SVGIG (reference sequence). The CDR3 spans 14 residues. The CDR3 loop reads CAWSDEATGNTIYF. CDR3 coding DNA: TGTGCCTGGAGTGACGAAGCAACTGGAAACACCATATATTTT.

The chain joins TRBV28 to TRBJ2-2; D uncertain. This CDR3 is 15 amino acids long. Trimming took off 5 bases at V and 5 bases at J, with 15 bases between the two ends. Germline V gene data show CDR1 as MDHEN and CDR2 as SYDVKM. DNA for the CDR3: TGTGCCAGCAGTGCCTACCCCGGTGGAACCGGGGAGCTGTTTTTT. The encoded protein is CASSAYPGGTGELFF.